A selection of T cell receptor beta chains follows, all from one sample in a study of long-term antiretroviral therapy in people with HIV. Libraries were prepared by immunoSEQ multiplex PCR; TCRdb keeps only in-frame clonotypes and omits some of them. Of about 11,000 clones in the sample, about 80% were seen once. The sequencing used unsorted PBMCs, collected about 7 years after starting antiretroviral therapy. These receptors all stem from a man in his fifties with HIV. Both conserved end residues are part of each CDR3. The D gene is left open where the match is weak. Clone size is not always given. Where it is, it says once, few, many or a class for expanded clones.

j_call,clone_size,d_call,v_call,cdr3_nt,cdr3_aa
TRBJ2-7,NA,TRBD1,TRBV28,TGTGCCAGCGGGACAGGGGAGTACGAGCAGTACTTC,CASGTGEYEQYF
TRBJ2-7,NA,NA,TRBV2,TGTGCCAGCAGTGAAACGTGGGAAGGCGGGCAGTACTTC,CASSETWEGGQYF
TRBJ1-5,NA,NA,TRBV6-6,TGTGCCAGCAATTCAGGCGGGAGGAAAGATCAGCCCCAGCATTTT,CASNSGGRKDQPQHF
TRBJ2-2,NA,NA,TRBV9,TGTGCCAGCAGCGTATGGGGGGACACCGGGGAGCTGTTTTTT,CASSVWGDTGELFF
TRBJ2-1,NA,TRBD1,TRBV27,TGTGCCAGCAGTGCCTCAGGGGGCTATGAGCAGTTCTTC,CASSASGGYEQFF
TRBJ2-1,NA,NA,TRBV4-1,TGCGCCAGCAGCCAAAGTTTCCAAAACCACAATGAGCAGTTCTTC,CASSQSFQNHNEQFF
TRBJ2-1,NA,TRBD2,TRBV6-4,TGTGCCAGCAGTGACTCTAGCGGGGGGGCCAATGAGCAGTTCTTC,CASSDSSGGANEQFF
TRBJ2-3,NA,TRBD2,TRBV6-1,TGTGCCAGCAGTGACCTAGCGGGGGCGACAGATACGCAGTATTTT,CASSDLAGATDTQYF
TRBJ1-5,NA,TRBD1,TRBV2,TGTGCCAGCAGTGAAATCGACAGGGAAAATCAGCCCCAGCATTTT,CASSEIDRENQPQHF
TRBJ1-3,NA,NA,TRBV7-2,TGTGCCAGCAGCTTAGACGGAGGAGGAAACACCATATATTTT,CASSLDGGGNTIYF
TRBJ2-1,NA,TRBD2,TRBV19,TGTGCCAGTAGTATAGATTCGGGAGGTGCCAATGAGCAGTTCTTC,CASSIDSGGANEQFF
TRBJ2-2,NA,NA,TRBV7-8,TGTGCCAGCAGCCAAAAATGGAACACCGGGGAGCTGTTTTTT,CASSQKWNTGELFF
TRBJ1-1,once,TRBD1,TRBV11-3,TGTGCCAGCAGCTTATTAACCGCTGGGACAGGGAAATTGGACACTGAAGCTTTCTTT,CASSLLTAGTGKLDTEAFF
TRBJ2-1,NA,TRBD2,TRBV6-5,TGTGCCAGCATCCAAGCGGGGGGAAATGAGCAGTTCTTC,CASIQAGGNEQFF
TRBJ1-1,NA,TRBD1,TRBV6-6,TGTGCCAGCAGTGCGACAGGGTCATCAGAGGCTTTCTTT,CASSATGSSEAFF
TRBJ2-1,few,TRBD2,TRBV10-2,TGCGCCAGCAAGGTGACTAGCGGGGGTTCCTACAATGAGCAGTTCTTC,CASKVTSGGSYNEQFF
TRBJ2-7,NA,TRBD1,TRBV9,TGTGCCAGCAGCCCCGGGACAGGGTTCTACGAGCAGTACTTC,CASSPGTGFYEQYF
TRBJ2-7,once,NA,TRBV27,TGTGCCAGCAGTACAGGAGTCTACGAGCAGTACTTC,CASSTGVYEQYF
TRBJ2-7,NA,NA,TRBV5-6,TGTGCCAGCAGCTTTTGGGGCACCTACGAGCAGTACTTC,CASSFWGTYEQYF
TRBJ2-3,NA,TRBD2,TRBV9,TGTGCCAGCAGCGTAGACAACGGGGGGACCACAGATACGCAGTATTTT,CASSVDNGGTTDTQYF
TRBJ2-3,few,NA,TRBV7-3,TGTGCCAGCAGCTTAATGGGGGCGGAAGATACGCAGTATTTT,CASSLMGAEDTQYF
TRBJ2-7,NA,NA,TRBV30,TGTGCCTGGAGGGACACTTCGATCTCCTACGAGCAGTACTTC,CAWRDTSISYEQYF
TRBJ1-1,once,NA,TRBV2,TGTGCCAGGGACCTAGGGAACACTGAAGCTTTCTTT,CARDLGNTEAFF
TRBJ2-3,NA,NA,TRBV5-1,TGCGCCAGCAGCCCAACCCTTGGGGGGGGGCCTAGCACAGATACGCAGTATTTT,CASSPTLGGGPSTDTQYF
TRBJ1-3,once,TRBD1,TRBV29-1,TGCAGCGTTGACGAGCGGGACAGGGGAAACACCATATATTTT,CSVDERDRGNTIYF
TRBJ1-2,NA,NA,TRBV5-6,TGTGCCAGCAGCTTGGTAGGGGGAGGTGATGGCTACACCTTC,CASSLVGGGDGYTF
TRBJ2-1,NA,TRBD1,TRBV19,TGTGCCAGTAGTGAGACAGGGATGGGTGGTTACAATGAGCAGTTCTTC,CASSETGMGGYNEQFF
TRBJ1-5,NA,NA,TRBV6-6,TGTGCCAGCAGTTACTCCGACCCCAATCAGCCCCAGCATTTT,CASSYSDPNQPQHF
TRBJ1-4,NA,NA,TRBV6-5,TGTGCCAGCAGCCTTACAGGGCCGGAAGAAAAACTGTTTTTT,CASSLTGPEEKLFF
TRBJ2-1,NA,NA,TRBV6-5,TGTGCCAGCAGTTACTCTGAAACAGGAGACAATGAGCAGTTCTTC,CASSYSETGDNEQFF
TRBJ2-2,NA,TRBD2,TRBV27,TGTGCCAGCAGTTTGGCTAGCGGCACCGGGGAGCTGTTTTTT,CASSLASGTGELFF
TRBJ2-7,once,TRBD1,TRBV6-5,TGTGCCAGCAGTTACTCGGGACAGTTTTACGAGCAGTACTTC,CASSYSGQFYEQYF
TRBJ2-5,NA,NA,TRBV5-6,TGTGCCAGCAGCTTTACAGGGTCAGGGGAGACCCAGTACTTC,CASSFTGSGETQYF
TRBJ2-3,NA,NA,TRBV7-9,TGTGCCAGCAGCTTATCCGGAACAGATACGCAGTATTTT,CASSLSGTDTQYF
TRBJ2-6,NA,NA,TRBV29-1,TGCAGCGTTCCGGGACCTGGGGCCAACGTCCTGACTTTC,CSVPGPGANVLTF
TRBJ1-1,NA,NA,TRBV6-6,TGTGCCAGCAGTCAAGCCCCGAACACTGAAGCTTTCTTT,CASSQAPNTEAFF
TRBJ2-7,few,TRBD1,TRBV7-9,TGTGCCAGCAGCTCCCGGGACAGGGATTACGAGCAGTACTTC,CASSSRDRDYEQYF
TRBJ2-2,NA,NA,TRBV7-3,TGTGCCAGCAGCCCGGGGCTAGTAGGAGGGGAGCTGTTTTTT,CASSPGLVGGELFF
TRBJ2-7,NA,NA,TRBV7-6,TGTGCCAGCAGCTTAGCGGGCGGGGAGCAGTACTTC,CASSLAGGEQYF
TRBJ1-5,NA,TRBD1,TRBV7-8,TGTGCCAGCAGCCCTCAGACAGGGTGGAAGGGTCAGCCCCAGCATTTT,CASSPQTGWKGQPQHF
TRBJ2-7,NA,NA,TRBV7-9,TGTGCCAGCAGCCCGGACCCCTACGAGCAGTACTTC,CASSPDPYEQYF
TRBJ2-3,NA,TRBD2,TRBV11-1,TGTGCCAGCAGCTTAGGCAGTCTAGCGGAGGCAGATACGCAGTATTTT,CASSLGSLAEADTQYF
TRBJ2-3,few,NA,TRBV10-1,TGCGCCAGCAGTGAGAGCGAGAGCACAGATACGCAGTATTTT,CASSESESTDTQYF
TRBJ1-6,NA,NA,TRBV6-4,TGTGCCAGCAGCCCAGGGGAGGGTAATTCACCCCTCCACTTT,CASSPGEGNSPLHF
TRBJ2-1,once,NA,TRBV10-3,TGTGCCATCAGTGACGGCAGCTCCTACAATGAGCAGTTCTTC,CAISDGSSYNEQFF
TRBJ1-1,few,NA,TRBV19,TGTGCCAGTAGTTACGGACAGATGAACACTGAAGCTTTCTTT,CASSYGQMNTEAFF